A single sample is the source of the 26 T cell receptor beta chains below, sequenced in a study of blood T cell repertoires in COVID-19. Sequencing used immunoSEQ multiplex PCR; TCRdb keeps in-frame clones, though not all of them. The sample contains 150,000 to 200,000 clones, about 88% of which appear only once. The sample was peripheral blood. The receptors originated from an elderly woman in a cohort sampled during active or convalescent COVID-19.

This clone has a single count. The chain has TRBV9 and TRBJ1-2, with a tentative D call TRBD1 (5 bases). V dropped 4 bases and J dropped 4 bases, with 11 bases sitting between them. This CDR3 comprises 13 residues. The germline gives CDR1 SGDLS, CDR2 YYNGEE. DNA for the CDR3: TGTGCCAGCAGCAAGGGGTTTAGCTATGGCTACACCTTC. Translation gives CASSKGFSYGYTF.

The chain links TRBV24-1 to TRBJ2-3; no clear D gene. Germline CDR1 and CDR2: KGHDR and SFDVKD. V was shortened by 3 bases and J by 1 base, with 16 bases between the two germline ends. The CDR3 length is 17 residues. CDR3 loop: CATSDSTRSGRTDTQYF. In nucleotides, the CDR3 is TGTGCCACCAGTGATAGCACACGTTCAGGCCGCACAGATACGCAGTATTTT.

This clone occurred once. The gene calls are TRBV18 and TRBJ2-5, with D maybe TRBD1 (5 bases). The CDR3 runs 14 residues. Germline-derived CDR1 and CDR2 are KGHSH and LQKENI. The V gene lost 3 bases and the J gene lost 2 bases, with 10 bases spanning the gap. The CDR3 sequence is CASSPSRQQETQYF. CDR3 nucleotide sequence: TGTGCCAGCTCACCGTCTAGACAGCAAGAGACCCAGTACTTC.

This chain uses TRBV10-3 with TRBJ1-5; D not resolved. From germline, CDR1 is ENHRY and CDR2 SYGVKD. The CDR3 is 14 residues long. The V end lost 8 bases, the J end lost 0 bases, and 11 bases lay between the germline ends. CDR3 DNA: TGTGCCATCGGTAAGGAGACTAGCAATCAGCCCCAGCATTTT. Encoded protein: CAIGKETSNQPQHF.

This chain links TRBV6-5 with TRBJ2-2; perhaps TRBD1 as D (6 bases). Germline-derived CDR1 and CDR2 are MNHEY and SVGAGI. Deletions cut 6 bases from V and 0 bases from J, with 11 bases between. The CDR3 covers 15 residues. This CDR3 reads CASSPTGPNTGELFF. CDR3 sequence (DNA): TGTGCCAGCAGCCCCACAGGGCCGAACACCGGGGAGCTGTTTTTT.

The chain combines TRBV13 with TRBJ1-3; TRBD1 might be the D (5 bases). This CDR3 region has 15 residues. CDR1 and CDR2 from the germline V gene are PRHDT and FYEKMQ (reference sequence). Trimming stripped 8 bases from V and 0 bases from J, with 14 bases between. Here the CDR3 reads CASAGGVNSGNTIYF. The CDR3 bases are TGTGCCAGCGCCGGGGGGGTTAACTCTGGAAACACCATATATTTT.

The V and J genes are TRBV7-6 and TRBJ2-3; the match to TRBD2 covers 12 bases. With V trimmed by 5 bases and J by 4 bases, 7 bases remained unmatched. The germline V gene has CDR1 SGHVS and CDR2 FNYEAQ. The CDR3 length is 16 residues. CDR3 loop: CASSRLAGAGPDTQYF. The CDR3 nucleotides read TGTGCCAGCAGCCGACTAGCGGGAGCAGGTCCAGATACGCAGTATTTT.

The chain has TRBV11-2 and TRBJ2-1; D uncertain. Trimming shortened V by 5 bases and J by 0 bases, and 11 bases separated the two germline ends. The CDR3 covers 15 residues. The germline gives CDR1 SGHAT, CDR2 FQNNGV. CDR3 bases: TGTGCCAGCAGCCCAAGCATTGTCTCCTACAATGAGCAGTTCTTC. Amino acids: CASSPSIVSYNEQFF.

As DNA, the CDR3 is TGCGCCAGTCGGACAGAGATCAATTCACCCCTCCACTTT. Translated: CASRTEINSPLHF. The V call is TRBV5-1, the J call TRBJ1-6, with TRBD1 as a possible D gene (6 bases). From germline, CDR1 is SGHRS and CDR2 YFSETQ. V was cut by 8 bases and J by 7 bases, with 13 bases left in between. There are 13 residues in the CDR3.

This chain connects TRBV27 to TRBJ2-2; no definite D call. The germline gives CDR1 MNHEY, CDR2 SMNVEV (reference sequence). V lost 2 bases and J 6 bases, leaving 7 bases between the germline ends. This CDR3 comprises 13 residues. The CDR3 sequence is CASSLQLAGELFF. In nucleotides, the CDR3 is TGTGCCAGCAGTTTACAGTTGGCCGGGGAGCTGTTTTTT.

This chain links TRBV4-3 with TRBJ1-2; the D is unclear. CDR3 length: 15 amino acids. With 3 bases removed from V and 0 bases from J, the gap between germline ends came to 11 bases. Germline CDR1 is LGHNA and CDR2 is YSLEER. The CDR3 loop reads CASSQGFGANYGYTF. As DNA, the CDR3 is TGCGCCAGCAGCCAGGGGTTCGGGGCTAACTATGGCTACACCTTC.

V gene TRBV19 combines with J gene TRBJ2-7, with 9 bases fitting TRBD2. This CDR3 comprises 14 residues. Per germline, CDR1 LNHDA and CDR2 SQIVND (reference sequence). V lost 4 bases, J lost 4 bases, and 5 bases stayed unmatched. The CDR3 spells CASSSGGAGYEQYF. CDR3 sequence (DNA): TGTGCCAGTAGTAGCGGGGGGGCCGGGTACGAGCAGTACTTC.

The chain has TRBV27 and TRBJ2-3, with 15 positions matching TRBD2. With 4 bases clipped from V and 4 bases from J, the junction kept 3 bases outside the gene matches. This CDR3 is built from 16 residues. Per germline, CDR1 MNHEY and CDR2 SMNVEV (reference sequence). The CDR3 sequence is CASSSRTSGGADTQYF. CDR3 DNA: TGTGCCAGCAGTTCCAGGACTAGCGGGGGGGCAGATACGCAGTATTTT.

CDR3 sequence reads: CASSRNPGGRRNEKLFF. The DNA of the CDR3 is TGTGCCAGCAGCCGAAATCCAGGGGGCCGACGGAATGAAAAACTGTTTTTT. The gene calls are TRBV27 and TRBJ1-4; 8 nucleotides match TRBD1. The CDR3 consists of 17 residues. The germline V gene has CDR1 MNHEY and CDR2 SMNVEV (reference sequence). With V trimmed by 6 bases and J by 5 bases, 14 bases remained unmatched.

This rearrangement joins TRBV18 to TRBJ1-5; TRBD1 is a possible D gene (6 bases). V lost 5 bases, J lost 7 bases, and 15 bases lay in between. This CDR3 spans 14 amino acids. From germline, CDR1 is KGHSH and CDR2 LQKENI. The CDR3 DNA sequence: TGTGCCAGCTCATCAACAGGGTCTGGGCAGCCCCAGCATTTT. Its protein product is CASSSTGSGQPQHF. The entire variable domain, with the rest obtained from reference TRBV18 and TRBJ1-5, is as follows: NAGVMQNPRHLVRRRGQEARLRCSPMKGHSHVYWYRQLPEEGLKFMVYLQKENIIDESGMPKERFSAEFPKEGPSILRIQQVVRGDSAAYFCASSSTGSGQPQHFGDGTRLSIL.

V is TRBV11-2 and J is TRBJ1-3, with D hard to call. Germline CDR1 and CDR2: SGHAT and FQNNGV. Trimming took 1 base from V and 3 from J, leaving 22 bases between them. CDR3 size: 19 residues. CDR3 amino acids: CASSLGWRATPLGGNTIYF. The CDR3 nucleotides read TGTGCCAGCAGCTTAGGCTGGCGGGCTACCCCCCTCGGTGGAAACACCATATATTTT. The full variable domain, its missing parts supplied by reference TRBV11-2 and TRBJ1-3, is EAGVAQSPRYKIIEKRQSVAFWCNPISGHATLYWYQQILGQGPKLLIQFQNNGVVDDSQLPKDRFSAERLKGVDSTLKIQPAKLEDSAVYLCASSLGWRATPLGGNTIYFGEGSWLTVV.

The chain combines TRBV5-1 with TRBJ1-3, with a tentative D call TRBD1 (6 bases). Germline V gives CDR1 SGHRS, CDR2 YFSETQ. Trimming pared 6 bases from V and 9 bases from J, leaving 13 bases between. This CDR3 comprises 12 residues. The CDR3 here is CASTPGGGTIYF. The CDR3 bases are TGCGCCAGCACCCCTGGGGGCGGCACCATATATTTT.

This clone was counted only a few times. The rearrangement joins TRBV6-6 to TRBJ2-7, with D uncertain. The CDR3 loop spans 13 amino acids. Germline values: CDR1 MNHNY, CDR2 SVGAGI (reference sequence). V was cut by 6 bases and J by 3 bases, with 12 bases left in between. As DNA, the CDR3 is TGTGCCAGCAGCTCCGACACGATCTACGAGCAGTACTTC. Amino acid sequence: CASSSDTIYEQYF.

The chain recombines TRBV5-4 with TRBJ1-2; a weak D match, TRBD1 (5 bases). V was cut by 4 bases and J by 3 bases, with 10 bases left in between. Germline-derived CDR1 and CDR2 are SGHNT and YYREEE (reference sequence). The CDR3 spans 13 residues. The CDR3 bases are TGTGCCAGCAGCGGTCAGGGATACTATGGCTACACCTTC. This gives the protein CASSGQGYYGYTF.

This clone was picked up one time. The CDR3 nucleotides are TGTGCCAGCAGCTTGCAGGGGGCCCCCGGGGAGCTGTTTTTT. Its protein is CASSLQGAPGELFF. The chain uses TRBV7-2 and TRBJ2-2, with 8 bases fitting TRBD1. Germline values: CDR1 SGHTA, CDR2 FQGNSA. Losses at the gene ends were 3 bases for V and 6 bases for J; bases not matched to a gene: 3. This CDR3 comprises 14 residues.

CDR3 DNA: TGTGCCAGCAGCACCCAGGGCCTGGGCTACGAGCAGTACTTC. It is translated as CASSTQGLGYEQYF. This chain uses TRBV11-3 with TRBJ2-7; D is possibly TRBD1 (5 bases). V dropped 5 bases and J dropped 3 bases, with 14 bases sitting between them. This CDR3 comprises 14 residues. Per the germline V gene, CDR1 is SGHNT and CDR2 is YENEEA. Supplemented by reference TRBV11-3 and TRBJ2-7, the full variable domain reads EAGVVQSPRYKIIEKKQPVAFWCNPISGHNTLYWYLQNLGQGPELLIRYENEEAVDDSQLPKDRFSAERLKGVDSTLKIQPAELGDSAVYLCASSTQGLGYEQYFGPGTRLTVT.

The rearrangement uses TRBV6-7 and TRBJ1-3; no definite D call. TRBV6-7 is an open reading frame, and its role is uncertain. With 4 bases removed from V and 2 bases from J, the gap between germline ends came to 15 bases. CDR3 length: 16 amino acids. CDR3 sequence reads: CASSFARETTGNTIYF. In nucleotides, the CDR3 is TGTGCCAGCAGTTTTGCGCGGGAGACCACTGGAAACACCATATATTTT.

This chain uses TRBV5-6 with TRBJ2-2; perhaps TRBD1 as D (5 bases). Germline V gives CDR1 SGHDT, CDR2 YYEEEE. This CDR3 comprises 15 residues. With 2 bases removed from V and 1 base from J, the gap between germline ends came to 9 bases. The CDR3 nucleotides read TGTGCCAGCAGCTTCGGACACCGGAACACCGGGGAGCTGTTTTTT. It specifies CASSFGHRNTGELFF.

The rearrangement links TRBV11-2 to TRBJ2-7, with 7 bases matching TRBD2. Unmatched junction bases numbered 13, after V lost 4 bases and J lost 4 bases. The length of the CDR3 is 16 residues. The V gene's germline CDR1 is SGHAT and CDR2 FQNNGV. CDR3 DNA sequence: TGTGCCAGCAGCTCACTCTCAGGCGGCGGGGGATACGAGCAGTACTTC. It yields the protein CASSSLSGGGGYEQYF.

This sequence joins TRBV6-2 or TRBV6-3 and TRBJ1-5; D perhaps matches TRBD1 (6 bases). Germline CDR1 and CDR2: MNHEY and SVGEGT. The CDR3 totals 14 residues. Trimming cost V 7 bases and J 6 bases, with 16 bases left between them. In nucleotides, the CDR3 is TGTGCCAGCACCCCGGGGGGGGCGGGTCAGCCCCAGCATTTT. Amino acids: CASTPGGAGQPQHF.

The chain couples TRBV11-2 to TRBJ2-5; D is possibly TRBD2 (5 bases). The germline V gene encodes CDR1 SGHAT and CDR2 FQNNGV. The CDR3 has 14 residues. The V and J ends lost 5 bases and 3 bases respectively, with 13 bases between them. The chain's CDR3 is CASSTLGLEETQYF. The CDR3 DNA follows: TGTGCCAGCAGCACCCTTGGACTGGAAGAGACCCAGTACTTC.